Listed here is a single T cell receptor beta chain. Method: immunoSEQ multiplex PCR; TCRdb's copy keeps in-frame clones and lacks some. The sample holds approximately 250,000 clones, 86% seen once. CDR3 size: 15 residues. Germline lookup yields CDR1 MNHEY and CDR2 SVGAGI. Trimming took 6 bases from V and 4 from J; bases not matched to a gene: 10. The data belong to a study of blood T cell repertoires in COVID-19. Study-level background: COVID-19 samples from acute and convalescent phases originated in the United States, Italy and Spain.

The sequence came from a woman aged 55-69 years who had recovered from COVID-19. Sample: peripheral blood. The gene calls are TRBV6-5 and TRBJ1-2, with 8 bases aligning to TRBD1. CDR3 in amino acids: CASSRNRQGSYGYTF. The CDR3, as DNA: TGTGCCAGCAGCCGGAACCGACAGGGGAGCTATGGCTACACCTTC.